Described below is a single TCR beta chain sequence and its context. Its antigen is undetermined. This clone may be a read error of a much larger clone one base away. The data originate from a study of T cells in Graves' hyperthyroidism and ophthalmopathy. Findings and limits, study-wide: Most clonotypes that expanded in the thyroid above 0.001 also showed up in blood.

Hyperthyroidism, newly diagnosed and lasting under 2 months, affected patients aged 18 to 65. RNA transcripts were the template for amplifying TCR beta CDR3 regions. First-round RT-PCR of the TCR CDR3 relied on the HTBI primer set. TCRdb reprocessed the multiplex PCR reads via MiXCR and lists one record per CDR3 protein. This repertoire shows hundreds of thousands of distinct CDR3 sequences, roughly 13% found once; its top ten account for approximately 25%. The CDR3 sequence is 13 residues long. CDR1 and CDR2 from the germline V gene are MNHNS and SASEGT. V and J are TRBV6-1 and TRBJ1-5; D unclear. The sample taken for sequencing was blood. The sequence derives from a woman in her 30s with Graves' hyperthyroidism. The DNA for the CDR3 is TGTGCCAGCAGTGAAAGTGTTGGGGAGCCCCAGCGTTTT. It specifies CASSESVGEPQRF.